This T cell receptor beta chain was observed in a study of T-cell reconstitution after alpha-beta-depleted transplantation in children. Trimming cost V 1 base and J 0 bases; bases outside gene matches: 16. The CDR3 runs 21 residues. Germline-derived CDR1 and CDR2 are MGHRA and YSYEKL. For TCRbeta, the library was prepared with unique molecular identifiers. TCRdb reanalysed the PCR reads using MiXCR and keeps one entry per CDR3 protein. The data hold about 610,000 distinct CDR3 sequences, with about 10% observed a single time. The clonotype was recovered from a human donor who donated a stem cell graft to a child with acute myeloid leukemia. The genes are TRBV4-1 and TRBJ2-1; the match to TRBD2 covers 9 bases. Sequenced material: PBMCs from the stem cell graft donor, taken from the stem cell graft. This CDR3 reads CASSQVYDRLAGRSSYNEQFF. As DNA, the CDR3 is TGCGCCAGCAGCCAAGTGTACGATAGGCTAGCGGGACGGAGCTCCTACAATGAGCAGTTCTTC.